A single sample gave rise to the 15 T cell receptor beta chains below, sequenced in a study of blood T cell repertoires in COVID-19. This table comes from immunoSEQ multiplex PCR, and its TCRdb copy is limited to in-frame clones, with some not included. This sample carries 500,000 or so clones, roughly 87% of them seen once, and the ten largest clones take 0.7%. Material for sequencing was PBMCs or T cells enriched from blood (not recorded which). Every receptor here comes from a woman under 30 who had recovered from COVID-19.

This clone was seen more than once but under ten times. V usage is TRBV3-1 (or the pseudogene TRBV3-2) and J usage is TRBJ2-1; TRBD2 matches at 11 bases. From germline, CDR1 is LGHDT and CDR2 YNNKEL (reference sequence). The CDR3 has 16 amino acids. V trimming: 7 bases; J trimming: 4 bases; junction bases outside the gene matches: 9. This chain's CDR3 is CASNPTLAGGYNEQFF. DNA of the CDR3: TGTGCCAGCAACCCTACCCTAGCGGGGGGTTACAATGAGCAGTTCTTC.

This chain joins TRBV29-1 and TRBJ1-2; 7 bases are a match to TRBD1. CDR3 length equals 13 residues. CDR1 SQVTM and CDR2 ANQGSEA come from the germline V gene. J was trimmed by 3 bases and V by 6 bases; bases with no gene match: 7. The chain's CDR3 is CSVRGLYHYGYTF. The CDR3 coding sequence is TGCAGCGTCAGGGGGTTATATCACTATGGCTACACCTTC.

The chain recombines TRBV5-1 with TRBJ2-2, with D possibly TRBD1 on 6 matching bases. The germline V gene has CDR1 SGHRS and CDR2 YFSETQ. Trimming left V 3 bases short and J 0 bases short, with 12 bases between. CDR3 size: 16 residues. The CDR3 loop reads CASSSTGSSNTGELFF. Written as DNA, the CDR3 is TGCGCCAGCAGCTCGACAGGTTCTTCGAACACCGGGGAGCTGTTTTTT. Together with reference TRBV5-1 and TRBJ2-2, the CDR3 gives the full variable domain: KAGVTQTPRYLIKTRGQQVTLSCSPISGHRSVSWYQQTPGQGLQFLFEYFSETQRNKGNFPGRFSGRQFSNSRSEMNVSTLELGDSALYLCASSSTGSSNTGELFFGEGSRLTVL.

This clone was seen only once. This chain joins TRBV4-2 and TRBJ1-1; a possible D gene is TRBD1 (5 bases). CDR1 and CDR2 from the germline V gene are LGHNA and YNFKEQ. Trimming stripped 1 base from V and 3 bases from J, with 15 bases between. The CDR3 loop spans 16 amino acids. The CDR3 spells CASSQAWPGGDTEAFF. CDR3 nucleotide sequence: TGTGCCAGCAGCCAAGCCTGGCCGGGGGGGGACACTGAAGCTTTCTTT.

Remarks on this clone: At one of its ends the junction is not consistent with the germline gene, which may arise from a read error. This chain connects TRBV10-2 to TRBJ1-6; TRBD1 matches at 7 bases. This CDR3 has 16 residues. Germline V gene lookup returns CDR1 WSHSY and CDR2 SAAADI. The CDR3 reads CASAFSGGTDKSPLHF. Here the CDR3 DNA reads TGCGCCAGCGCCTTCTCCGGCGGGACAGATAAATCACCCCTCCACTTT.

V is TRBV14 and J is TRBJ1-4; 9 nucleotides line up with TRBD1. Losses at the gene ends were 4 bases for V and 8 bases for J; bases not matched to a gene: 5. Germline CDR1 reads SGHDN; CDR2 reads FVKESK. The CDR3 contains 14 residues. CDR3 DNA: TGTGCCAGCAGCCGCGGACAGGGGTGGGAAAAACTGTTTTTT. It codes for CASSRGQGWEKLFF.

This chain links TRBV28 with TRBJ1-6, with 8 bases that match TRBD1. Germline assignment: CDR1 MDHEN and CDR2 SYDVKM. Losses at the gene ends were 3 bases for V and 11 bases for J; bases not matched to a gene: 9. This CDR3 has 15 residues. This CDR3 is CASSFRTGTGAPLHF. CDR3 sequence (DNA): TGTGCCAGCAGTTTCCGGACAGGGACGGGGGCACCCCTCCACTTT.

J is TRBJ1-2 and V is TRBV11-2, with 7 nucleotides matching TRBD1. The trim removed 4 bases at V and 4 bases at J, leaving 3 bases unmatched. Germline V CDR1 and CDR2: SGHAT, FQNNGV. CDR3 size: 13 residues. The chain's CDR3 is CASSSGTVYGYTF. Written as DNA, the CDR3 is TGTGCCAGCAGCTCAGGGACAGTCTATGGCTACACCTTC.

The rearrangement uses TRBV28 and TRBJ1-1; no firm D call. The CDR3 extends over 13 amino acids. Trimming took off 7 bases at V and 1 base at J, with 10 bases between the two ends. In germline, CDR1 is MDHEN, CDR2 SYDVKM. Here the CDR3 DNA reads TGTGCCAGCACAGATTTTTCGAACACTGAAGCTTTCTTT. Translation gives CASTDFSNTEAFF.

This chain connects TRBV15 to TRBJ2-2, with D unclear. Per the germline V gene, CDR1 is LNHNV and CDR2 is YYDKDF (reference sequence). V lost 8 bases, J lost 3 bases, and 13 bases lay in between. This CDR3 is 14 amino acids long. The DNA for the CDR3 is TGTGCCACCCGAAAGAGCGAAGACACCGGGGAGCTGTTTTTT. Translation: CATRKSEDTGELFF.

The CDR3 loop reads CASLAPGNTIYF. In nucleotides, the CDR3 is TGTGCCAGCCTCGCCCCCGGGAACACCATATATTTT. The V and J genes are TRBV2 and TRBJ1-3; D call uncertain. The germline V gene has CDR1 SNHLY and CDR2 FYNNEI. The CDR3 totals 12 residues. The V end was cut by 8 bases, the J end by 7 bases, with 12 bases between.

The V call is TRBV19, the J call TRBJ2-5; no definite D call. V was shortened by 3 bases and J by 4 bases, with 9 bases between the two germline ends. The germline V gene encodes CDR1 LNHDA and CDR2 SQIVND (reference sequence). This CDR3 is built from 13 residues. The CDR3 here is CASSMGPLETQYF. DNA of the CDR3: TGTGCCAGTAGTATGGGCCCCTTAGAGACCCAGTACTTC.

The chain uses TRBV7-2 and TRBJ1-1; weak D call: TRBD1 (5 bases). This CDR3 region has 15 residues. The V gene lost 3 bases and the J gene lost 4 bases, with 15 bases spanning the gap. Germline assignment: CDR1 SGHTA and CDR2 FQGNSA. CDR3 amino acids: CASSFSGGAGTEAFF. CDR3 bases: TGTGCCAGCAGCTTTTCGGGTGGGGCAGGCACTGAAGCTTTCTTT.

This clone was counted once. This sequence joins TRBV25-1 and TRBJ1-2, with a weak D call TRBD1 (6 bases). The V gene lost 5 bases and the J gene lost 4 bases, with 11 bases spanning the gap. The CDR3 runs 13 residues. In germline, CDR1 is MGHDK, CDR2 SYGVNS. CDR3 in DNA: TGTGCCAGCAGTCGAACAGGGTTCTATGGCTACACCTTC. It yields the protein CASSRTGFYGYTF.

The chain couples TRBV2 to TRBJ2-2, with D possibly matching TRBD2 (6 bases). CDR1 and CDR2 from the germline V gene are SNHLY and FYNNEI. Trimming removed 6 bases from V and 4 bases from J, with 30 bases in between. This CDR3 has 20 residues. DNA of the CDR3: TGTGCCAGCAGGCCGGTGGAGGGGCGTTTTTTTCGGCGAGGCACCGGGGAGCTGTTTTTT. Its protein product is CASRPVEGRFFRRGTGELFF.